The sample holds a few counts of the clone carrying this TCR beta chain. Of the isolated RNA, all was reverse transcribed, and so the sequenced material was expressed TCRB transcripts. Clones were read by immunoSEQ multiplex PCR, and TCRdb kept only the in-frame ones, dropping some. The sample shows around 240,000 clones, about 9.3% of them seen only once. This CDR3 has 14 amino acids. Trimming cost V 4 bases and J 6 bases, with 17 bases left between them. CDR1 is SGDLS, CDR2 YYNGEE, per germline. Approximately 110 mL of blood, on average, came from one heparinised draw per donor. This entry comes from a study of beta chain features in type 1 diabetes.

The sequencing input was naive CD4+ T cells from blood. This chain connects TRBV9 to TRBJ2-7; D gene unclear. This sequence was found in a woman younger than 30 in good health. As DNA, the CDR3 is TGTGCCAGCAGCACTACGAGGTTAGATTCCGAGCAGTACTTC. The encoded protein is CASSTTRLDSEQYF. The entire variable domain, with the rest obtained from reference TRBV9 and TRBJ2-7, is as follows: DSGVTQTPKHLITATGQRVTLRCSPRSGDLSVYWYQQSLDQGLQFLIQYYNGEERAKGNILERFSAQQFPDLHSELNLSSLELGDSALYFCASSTTRLDSEQYFGPGTRLTVT.